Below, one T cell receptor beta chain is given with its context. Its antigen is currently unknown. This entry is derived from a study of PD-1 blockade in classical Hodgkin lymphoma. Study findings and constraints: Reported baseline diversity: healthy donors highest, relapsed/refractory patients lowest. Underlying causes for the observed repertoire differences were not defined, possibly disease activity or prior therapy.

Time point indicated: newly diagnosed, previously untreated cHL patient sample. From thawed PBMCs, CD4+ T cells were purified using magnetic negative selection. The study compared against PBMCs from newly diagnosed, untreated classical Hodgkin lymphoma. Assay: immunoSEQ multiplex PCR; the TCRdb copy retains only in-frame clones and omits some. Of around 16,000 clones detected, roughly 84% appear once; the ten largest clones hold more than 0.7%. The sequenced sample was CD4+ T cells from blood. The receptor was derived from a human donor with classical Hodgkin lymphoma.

This chain's CDR3 is CASSLRETQYF. The CDR3 DNA is TGCGCCAGCTCCCTCCGGGAGACCCAGTACTTC. The chain joins TRBV10-2 to TRBJ2-5; D is undetermined. This CDR3 region has 11 residues. V was pared by 8 bases and J by 5 bases, with 9 bases between. Germline lookup yields CDR1 WSHSY and CDR2 SAAADI.